Each of the 18 T cell receptor beta chains below was sequenced from the same sample in a study of response to subunit inactivated influenza vaccine. TCRdb passed the RT-PCR reads through MiXCR, listing each CDR3 protein once. The data hold 500,000 to 600,000 distinct CDR3 sequences, with less than 10% observed a single time. The material was PBMCs from blood, obtained roughly 24 months after vaccination. These TCRs come from a man aged 50 to 69 who received an inactivated influenza vaccine.

The chain is built from TRBV7-6 and TRBJ2-7, with 14 bases aligning to TRBD2. This CDR3 has 17 amino acids. The germline V gene has CDR1 SGHVS and CDR2 FNYEAQ. J was trimmed by 0 bases and V by 5 bases; bases with no gene match: 6. Written as DNA, the CDR3 is TGTGCCAGCAGCCCTAGGACTAGCGGGAGGCACTCCTACGAGCAGTACTTC. Residues: CASSPRTSGRHSYEQYF.

This chain joins TRBV29-1 and TRBJ2-5, with TRBD2 as a possible D gene (5 bases). From germline, CDR1 is SQVTM and CDR2 ANQGSEA. Trimming cost V 4 bases and J 5 bases, with 14 bases left between them. The CDR3 runs 13 residues. CDR3 region: CSVGLHLGETQYF. The CDR3 coding sequence is TGCAGCGTTGGACTACACCTAGGGGAGACCCAGTACTTC.

This chain links TRBV5-1 with TRBJ1-1; TRBD1 agrees at 10 bases. CDR3 length: 15 residues. CDR1 SGHRS and CDR2 YFSETQ come from the germline V gene. Losses at the gene ends were 4 bases for V and 5 bases for J; bases not matched to a gene: 8. CDR3 amino acids: CASSTGDRGWTEAFF. The CDR3 DNA is TGCGCCAGCAGCACCGGGGACAGGGGATGGACTGAAGCTTTCTTT.

This clonotype showed up many times. V usage is TRBV10-3 and J usage is TRBJ1-3; no reliable D call. Germline values: CDR1 ENHRY, CDR2 SYGVKD. V was trimmed by 11 bases and J by 0 bases, leaving 14 bases between them. There are 14 residues in the CDR3. As DNA, the CDR3 is TGTGCCGGCGGTGGGCAGCTCTCTGGAAACACCATATATTTT. Translated: CAGGGQLSGNTIYF.

DNA of the CDR3: TGTGCCAGCAGCCCTCAGGGGTCTAGCGGGAGACATGAGCAGTTCTTC. Its protein is CASSPQGSSGRHEQFF. The chain is built from TRBV9 and TRBJ2-1; 10 bases are shared with TRBD2. The CDR3 is 16 residues long. Unmatched junction bases numbered 12, after V lost 4 bases and J lost 8 bases. CDR1 is SGDLS and CDR2 is YYNGEE in the germline V gene.

This clonotype was recorded a few times. This chain uses TRBV28 with TRBJ1-1; D is uncertain. The germline V gene has CDR1 MDHEN and CDR2 SYDVKM. CDR3 length equals 14 residues. Trimming pared 3 bases from V and 1 base from J, leaving 9 bases between. CDR3 in amino acids: CASSFGRSNTEAFF. CDR3 sequence (DNA): TGTGCCAGCAGTTTTGGCAGGTCGAACACTGAAGCTTTCTTT.

In its sample, this clonotype was seen many times. J is TRBJ1-2 and V is TRBV4-1; 8 bases agree with TRBD1. The CDR3 runs 18 residues. Trimming took 3 bases from V and 4 from J; bases not matched to a gene: 16. Per the germline V gene, CDR1 is MGHRA and CDR2 is YSYEKL. CDR3 sequence: CASSHERQGRRSSYGYTF. CDR3 DNA: TGCGCCAGCAGCCATGAGCGACAGGGGAGGAGAAGTAGCTATGGCTACACCTTC.

This clonotype came up a few times. The V gene is TRBV19, the J gene TRBJ2-5; 10 bases agree with TRBD2. This CDR3 has 15 amino acids. Germline V gene sequence: CDR1 LNHDA, CDR2 SQIVND (reference sequence). The V and J ends lost 5 bases and 5 bases, in that order; junction bases with no gene match: 8. The CDR3 loop reads CASSLAGLAWETQYF. The CDR3, as DNA: TGTGCCAGTAGTTTAGCGGGACTAGCGTGGGAGACCCAGTACTTC. The full variable domain, rest sourced from reference TRBV19 and TRBJ2-5, is DGGITQSPKYLFRKEGQNVTLSCEQNLNHDAMYWYRQDPGQGLRLIYYSQIVNDFQKGDIAEGYSVSREKKESFPLTVTSAQKNPTAFYLCASSLAGLAWETQYFGPGTRLLVL.

The V and J genes are TRBV5-5 and TRBJ2-7; 7 bases are a match to TRBD1. CDR1 is SGHKS, CDR2 YYEKEE, per germline (reference sequence). There are 16 residues in the CDR3. The ends lost 0 bases at V and 9 bases at J; junction bases unmatched: 15. The CDR3 bases are TGTGCCAGCAGCTTGGTGAACCGGGACAGCCAGGCCGGGCAGTACTTC. Protein product: CASSLVNRDSQAGQYF. Looking up the rest from reference TRBV5-5 and TRBJ2-7 gives the full variable domain: DAGVTQSPTHLIKTRGQQVTLRCSPISGHKSVSWYQQVLGQGPQFIFQYYEKEERGRGNFPDRFSARQFPNYSSELNVNALLLGDSALYLCASSLVNRDSQAGQYFGPGTRLTVT.

This clonotype was seen ten or more times. The V and J genes are TRBV7-2 and TRBJ2-3; D call uncertain. The CDR3 runs to 15 residues. V dropped 7 bases and J dropped 2 bases, with 16 bases sitting between them. CDR1 is SGHTA and CDR2 is FQGNSA in the germline V gene. The CDR3 sequence: CASTQRGGNTDTQYF. CDR3 nucleotides: TGTGCCAGCACGCAACGTGGCGGTAACACAGATACGCAGTATTTT. Full variable domain (remainder filled in from reference TRBV7-2 and TRBJ2-3): GAGVSQSPSNKVTEKGKDVELRCDPISGHTALYWYRQSLGQGLEFLIYFQGNSAPDKSGLPSDRFSAERTGGSVSTLTIQRTQQEDSAVYLCASTQRGGNTDTQYFGPGTRLTVL.

A few counts support this clonotype. The rearrangement joins TRBV12-3 or TRBV12-4 to TRBJ2-1; TRBD2 aligns across 15 bases. The V gene end was trimmed by 4 bases and the J gene end by 10 bases; junction bases not matched to a gene: 5. This CDR3 is built from 15 residues. CDR3 amino acids: CASSSRTSGGEEQFF. The CDR3, as DNA: TGTGCCAGCAGTTCACGGACTAGCGGGGGGGAAGAGCAGTTCTTC.

The chain carries TRBV20-1 and TRBJ2-7; D is possibly TRBD1 (5 bases). Germline V gives CDR1 DFQATT, CDR2 SNEGSKA (reference sequence). CDR3 size: 14 residues. Trimming stripped 6 bases from V and 7 bases from J, with 22 bases between. The CDR3 here is CSAARTPRQGEQYF. CDR3 nucleotides: TGCAGTGCCGCCCGGACACCCCGCCAAGGGGAGCAGTACTTC.

V usage is TRBV5-4 and J usage is TRBJ2-1; D perhaps matches TRBD2 (5 bases). The CDR3 totals 16 residues. Trimming pared 4 bases from V and 3 bases from J, leaving 17 bases between. Germline V gene lookup returns CDR1 SGHNT and CDR2 YYREEE (reference sequence). The CDR3 nucleotides are TGTGCCAGCAGCCCTCCCGGGGAATTGCTCTACAATGAGCAGTTCTTC. Its translation is CASSPPGELLYNEQFF.

The gene calls are TRBV6-2 or TRBV6-3 and TRBJ1-5, with D possibly TRBD1 on 5 matching bases. The CDR3 covers 16 residues. V was cut by 2 bases and J by 0 bases, with 11 bases left in between. CDR1 and CDR2 from the germline V gene are MNHEY and SVGEGT. CDR3 sequence reads: CASSYRGMGSNQPQHF. The CDR3 DNA is TGTGCCAGCAGTTACCGGGGGATGGGTAGCAATCAGCCCCAGCATTTT.

This clonotype was counted a few times. This rearrangement joins TRBV20-1 to TRBJ2-5, with TRBD2 matching 7 bases. Trimming removed 2 bases from V and 0 bases from J; junction bases left unmatched: 12. Germline lookup yields CDR1 DFQATT and CDR2 SNEGSKA (reference sequence). This CDR3 has 17 residues. The CDR3 loop reads CSARPMIAGRYQETQYF. In nucleotides, the CDR3 is TGCAGTGCTAGACCCATGATAGCGGGCCGGTACCAAGAGACCCAGTACTTC.

A few counts support this clonotype. The chain uses TRBV12-3 or TRBV12-4 and TRBJ2-7; 10 bases match TRBD2. V was pared by 6 bases and J by 3 bases, with 5 bases of the junction left unmatched. This CDR3 comprises 14 residues. CDR3 nucleotides: TGTGCCAGCAGCTATCGGACTAGCGGCTACGAGCAGTACTTC. This codes for CASSYRTSGYEQYF.

This clonotype was observed a few times. V usage is TRBV3-1 and J usage is TRBJ1-5; perhaps TRBD1 as D (5 bases). The germline gives CDR1 LGHDT, CDR2 YNNKEL (reference sequence). V lost 0 bases and J lost 7, with 10 bases in between. The CDR3 consists of 14 residues. The CDR3 here is CASSQEVRVQPQHF. As DNA, the CDR3 is TGTGCCAGCAGCCAAGAGGTCAGGGTACAGCCCCAGCATTTT.

This clonotype was detected a few times. V is TRBV7-2 and J is TRBJ2-4; D remains ambiguous. Germline loops: CDR1 SGHTA, CDR2 FQGNSA. Trimming cost V 1 base and J 10 bases, with 11 bases left between them. The CDR3 is 13 amino acids. The CDR3 DNA reads TGTGCCAGCAGCTTAGGCGTGGTACGGATTCAGTACTTC. Translation: CASSLGVVRIQYF.